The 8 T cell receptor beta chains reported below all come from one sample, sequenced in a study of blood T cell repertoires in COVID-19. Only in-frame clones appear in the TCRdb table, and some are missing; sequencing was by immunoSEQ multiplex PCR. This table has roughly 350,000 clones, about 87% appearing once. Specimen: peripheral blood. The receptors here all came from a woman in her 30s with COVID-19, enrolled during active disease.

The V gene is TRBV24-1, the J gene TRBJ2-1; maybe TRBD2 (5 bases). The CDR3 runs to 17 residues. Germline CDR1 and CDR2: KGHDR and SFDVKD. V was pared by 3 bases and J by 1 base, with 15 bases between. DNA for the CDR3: TGTGCCACCAGTGATCGCCTTTCCAGCGGATCCTACAATGAGCAGTTCTTC. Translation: CATSDRLSSGSYNEQFF.

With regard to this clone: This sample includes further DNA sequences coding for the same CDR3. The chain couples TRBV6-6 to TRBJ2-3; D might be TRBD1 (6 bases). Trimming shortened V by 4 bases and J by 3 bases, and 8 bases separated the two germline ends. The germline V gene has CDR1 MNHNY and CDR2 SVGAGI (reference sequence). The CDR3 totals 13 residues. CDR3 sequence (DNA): TGTGCCAGCAGTTCCCAGGGGACAGATACGCAGTATTTT. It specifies CASSSQGTDTQYF.

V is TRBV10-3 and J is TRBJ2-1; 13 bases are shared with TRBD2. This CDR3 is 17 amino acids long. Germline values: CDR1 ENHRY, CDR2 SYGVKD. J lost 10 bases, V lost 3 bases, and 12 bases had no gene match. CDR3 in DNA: TGTGCCATCAGTGAATACGAGGGACTAGCGGGACTTACAGAGCAGTTCTTC. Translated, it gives CAISEYEGLAGLTEQFF.

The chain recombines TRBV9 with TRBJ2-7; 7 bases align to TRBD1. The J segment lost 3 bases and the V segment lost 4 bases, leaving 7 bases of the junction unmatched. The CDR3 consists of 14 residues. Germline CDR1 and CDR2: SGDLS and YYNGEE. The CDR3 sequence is CASSPSGGSYEQYF. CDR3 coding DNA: TGTGCCAGCAGCCCATCAGGGGGAAGCTACGAGCAGTACTTC.

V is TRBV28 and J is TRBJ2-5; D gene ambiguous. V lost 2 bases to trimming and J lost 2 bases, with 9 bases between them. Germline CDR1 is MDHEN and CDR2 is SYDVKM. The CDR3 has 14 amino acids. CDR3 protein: CASSLAAMQETQYF. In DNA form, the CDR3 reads TGTGCCAGCAGTTTAGCGGCTATGCAAGAGACCCAGTACTTC.

The CDR3 nucleotides are TGTGCCAGCAGTGGTTGGACAGCCATGAACACTGAAGCTTTCTTT. This sequence encodes CASSGWTAMNTEAFF. V gene TRBV2 combines with J gene TRBJ1-1, with D possibly matching TRBD1 (6 bases). The CDR3 consists of 15 residues. Trimming took 4 bases from V and 0 from J, leaving 12 bases between them. Per the germline V gene, CDR1 is SNHLY and CDR2 is FYNNEI.

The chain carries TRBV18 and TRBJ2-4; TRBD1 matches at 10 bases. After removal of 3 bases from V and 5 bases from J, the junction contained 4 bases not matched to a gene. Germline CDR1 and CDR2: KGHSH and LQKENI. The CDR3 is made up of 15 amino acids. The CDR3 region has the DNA TGTGCCAGCTCACCCCCCGGGACAGGGGAAAACATTCAGTACTTC. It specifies CASSPPGTGENIQYF.

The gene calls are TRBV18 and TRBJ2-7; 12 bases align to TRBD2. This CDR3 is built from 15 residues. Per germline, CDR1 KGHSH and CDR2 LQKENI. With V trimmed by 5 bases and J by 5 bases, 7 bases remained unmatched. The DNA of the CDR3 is TGTGCCAGCTCATCCGGACTAGCGGGAATTAACGAGCAGTACTTC. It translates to CASSSGLAGINEQYF.